The 31 T cell receptor beta chains below were found in one sample sequenced in a study of human T cells and chemical hapten exposure. Time point specified: patch test 3, about 24 weeks after DPC sensitization. This sample's treatment: therapeutic diphenylcyclopropenone sensitization with weekly scalp DPC. TCRdb re-analysed the RACE reads in MiXCR, keeping a single row per CDR3 protein. Of about 190,000 distinct CDR3 sequences listed, about 25% were seen once; the top ten hold 2% to 2.5%. The sample consisted of whole blood, taken in connection with sensitization to the hapten diphenylcyclopropenone (DPC). Receptors originate from a woman between 40 and 55 years old with alopecia areata. Some clones in this sample may be carry-over from other donors' samples.

This chain connects TRBV6-2 or TRBV6-3 to TRBJ2-1, with D possibly TRBD2 on 7 matching bases. CDR1 is MNHEY and CDR2 is SVGEGT in the germline V gene. V was trimmed by 7 bases and J by 6 bases, leaving 19 bases between them. The CDR3 covers 15 residues. The DNA for the CDR3 is TGTGCCAGCACCCGAGCGGGACACCGGGCCAATGAGCAGTTCTTC. Translation: CASTRAGHRANEQFF.

This clonotype was found many times. The gene calls are TRBV15 and TRBJ2-3; 8 nucleotides match TRBD1. V lost 4 bases to trimming and J lost 1 base; unmatched junction nucleotides: 4. The CDR3 spans 15 residues. Germline assignment: CDR1 LNHNV and CDR2 YYDKDF (reference sequence). CDR3 in amino acids: CATSIDRGGTDTQYF. CDR3 nucleotide sequence: TGTGCCACCAGCATAGACAGGGGTGGCACAGATACGCAGTATTTT.

This clonotype was seen only a few times. V usage is TRBV28 and J usage is TRBJ1-1; TRBD1 aligns across 12 bases. The V gene end was trimmed by 5 bases and the J gene end by 4 bases; junction bases not matched to a gene: 11. Germline CDR1 and CDR2: MDHEN and SYDVKM. This CDR3 region has 17 residues. The CDR3: CASSPPGQGALFTEAFF. The CDR3 DNA reads as TGTGCCAGCAGTCCTCCGGGACAGGGGGCATTATTCACTGAAGCTTTCTTT.

In its sample, this clonotype was seen a few times. The gene calls are TRBV4-3 and TRBJ2-7; the match to TRBD2 covers 14 bases. Germline loops: CDR1 LGHNA, CDR2 YSLEER. The CDR3 has 15 residues. V trimming: 4 bases; J trimming: 4 bases; junction bases outside the gene matches: 3. The CDR3 here is CASSPGTSGGYEQYF. DNA for the CDR3: TGCGCCAGCAGCCCCGGGACTAGCGGGGGTTACGAGCAGTACTTC.

V and J are TRBV5-1 and TRBJ2-1; 9 bases agree with TRBD2. V shed 4 bases, J shed 7 bases, and the junction held 12 bases outside the gene matches. Germline CDR1 SGHRS, CDR2 YFSETQ. This CDR3 spans 16 amino acids. The CDR3 nucleotides read TGCGCCAGCAGCAGCACGGGACTAGCTCAGAGGAATGAGCAGTTCTTC. As protein: CASSSTGLAQRNEQFF. The full variable domain, rest sourced from reference TRBV5-1 and TRBJ2-1, is KAGVTQTPRYLIKTRGQQVTLSCSPISGHRSVSWYQQTPGQGLQFLFEYFSETQRNKGNFPGRFSGRQFSNSRSEMNVSTLELGDSALYLCASSSTGLAQRNEQFFGPGTRLTVL.

In its sample, this clonotype was seen a few times. The chain has TRBV24-1 and TRBJ2-7; 12 nucleotides match TRBD2. This CDR3 comprises 15 residues. Looked up from germline, CDR1 is KGHDR and CDR2 is SFDVKD. The V and J ends lost 3 bases and 4 bases, in that order; junction bases with no gene match: 3. The CDR3 reads CATSDPTSGSYEQYF. The CDR3 coding sequence is TGTGCCACCAGTGATCCGACTAGCGGGAGTTACGAGCAGTACTTC.

This clonotype occurred many times. The chain employs TRBV6-2 or TRBV6-3 and TRBJ2-3; D is perhaps TRBD2 (7 bases). V lost 3 bases, J lost 4 bases, and 14 bases lay in between. The CDR3 has 15 residues. Germline values: CDR1 MNHEY, CDR2 SVGEGT. CDR3 in DNA: TGTGCCAGCAGTTATTCAGGGGCGGGAGCAGATACGCAGTATTTT. Translated: CASSYSGAGADTQYF.

This clonotype has a count of ten or more. The chain joins TRBV29-1 to TRBJ1-2, with D possibly matching TRBD1 (6 bases). CDR3 size: 12 residues. The germline V and J ends were trimmed by 6 bases and 2 bases, with 10 bases remaining between them. Germline V gene sequence: CDR1 SQVTM, CDR2 ANQGSEA. Here the CDR3 reads CSVWTVNYGYTF. The DNA of the CDR3 is TGCAGCGTATGGACAGTGAACTATGGCTACACCTTC.

The gene calls are TRBV15 and TRBJ2-4; 11 nucleotides align to TRBD1. Germline assignment: CDR1 LNHNV and CDR2 YYDKDF (reference sequence). The V segment lost 3 bases and the J segment 1 base; nucleotides outside the gene matches: 14. CDR3 size: 20 residues. The CDR3 sequence: CATSRLSGTGGLRAKNIQYF. CDR3 coding DNA: TGTGCCACCAGCAGGCTTAGTGGGACAGGGGGGCTTAGGGCCAAAAACATTCAGTACTTC.

The V call is TRBV6-6, the J call TRBJ2-4; 10 bases map to TRBD2. V shed 4 bases, J shed 1 base, and the junction held 7 bases outside the gene matches. The CDR3 is made up of 17 amino acids. The germline V gene encodes CDR1 MNHNY and CDR2 SVGAGI (reference sequence). CDR3 region: CASSSRAGGPAKNIQYF. For the CDR3, the DNA is TGTGCCAGCAGTTCCCGAGCGGGAGGGCCGGCCAAAAACATTCAGTACTTC.

The chain joins TRBV7-2 to TRBJ2-1; 13 positions agree with TRBD2. V lost 5 bases, J lost 6 bases, and 4 bases stayed unmatched. In germline, CDR1 is SGHTA, CDR2 FQGNSA. This CDR3 contains 15 residues. The CDR3 sequence is CASSGRTSGSNEQFF. CDR3 nucleotide sequence: TGTGCCAGCAGCGGACGGACTAGCGGGAGCAATGAGCAGTTCTTC.

V gene TRBV3-1 combines with J gene TRBJ1-3, with 7 nucleotides matching TRBD1. The CDR3 has 15 amino acids. The ends lost 4 bases at V and 4 bases at J; junction bases unmatched: 7. CDR1 and CDR2 from the germline V gene are LGHDT and YNNKEL (reference sequence). CDR3 nucleotide sequence: TGTGCCAGCAGCCTTCCGACAGGGTACGGAAACACCATATATTTT. Its protein product is CASSLPTGYGNTIYF.

This clonotype was counted only a few times. The rearrangement uses TRBV5-5 and TRBJ1-4; D not certain. CDR1 is SGHKS, CDR2 YYEKEE, per germline (reference sequence). The V gene lost 4 bases and the J gene lost 7 bases, with 14 bases spanning the gap. The CDR3 loop spans 14 amino acids. In DNA form, the CDR3 reads TGTGCCAGCAGCGCAAAGGGAGGCGGTGAAAAACTGTTTTTT. Amino acid sequence: CASSAKGGGEKLFF.

CDR3 in amino acids: CASSLRQGDGYTF. CDR3 sequence (DNA): TGTGCCAGCAGCTTAAGACAGGGGGATGGCTACACCTTC. V usage is TRBV5-6 and J usage is TRBJ1-2, with 9 nucleotides matching TRBD1. Unmatched junction bases numbered 2, after V lost 2 bases and J lost 6 bases. From germline, CDR1 is SGHDT and CDR2 YYEEEE. This CDR3 region has 13 residues.

This clonotype was detected only a few times. This chain uses TRBV6-2 or TRBV6-3 with TRBJ1-4; perhaps TRBD1 as D (6 bases). The V end was cut by 2 bases, the J end by 0 bases, with 10 bases between. The CDR3 runs 16 residues. Germline V CDR1 and CDR2: MNHEY, SVGEGT. The CDR3 nucleotides are TGTGCCAGCAGTTACCAGGGGCCTGCAACTAATGAAAAACTGTTTTTT. Amino acid sequence: CASSYQGPATNEKLFF.

The chain has TRBV6-2 or TRBV6-3 and TRBJ1-5, with TRBD1 as a possible D gene (6 bases). V was clipped by 6 bases and J by 6 bases, with 9 bases between them. CDR1 is MNHEY and CDR2 is SVGEGT in the germline V gene. The length of the CDR3 is 12 residues. Here the CDR3 reads CASRETGQPQHF. The DNA of the CDR3 is TGTGCCAGCAGGGAGACAGGTCAGCCCCAGCATTTT.

Turning to this clonotype: This may be a read error: a much more frequent sequence differs by one nucleotide. The V gene is TRBV9, the J gene TRBJ2-5; TRBD1 agrees at 9 bases. CDR1 and CDR2 from the germline V gene are SGDLS and YYNGEE. This CDR3 has 13 residues. In nucleotides, the CDR3 is TGTGCCAACAGCTTCGGACAGGGGGAGACCCAGTACTTC. It yields the protein CANSFGQGETQYF. Full variable domain (outside the CDR3, taken from reference TRBV9 and TRBJ2-5): DSGVTQTPKHLITATGQRVTLRCSPRSGDLSVYWYQQSLDQGLQFLIQYYNGEERAKGNILERFSAQQFPDLHSELNLSSLELGDSALYFCANSFGQGETQYFGPGTRLLVL.

V usage is TRBV27 and J usage is TRBJ2-1; the D call may be TRBD1 or TRBD2 (5 bases each). Looked up from germline, CDR1 is MNHEY and CDR2 is SMNVEV (reference sequence). V shed 8 bases and J shed 4 bases, with 9 bases lying between them. The CDR3 totals 12 residues. CDR3 nucleotides: TGTGCCAGCGTGGGGGTTTACAATGAGCAGTTCTTC. Amino acids: CASVGVYNEQFF.

The V call is TRBV28, the J call TRBJ1-2, with 10 bases aligning to TRBD1. The CDR3 is 16 residues long. The germline V gene encodes CDR1 MDHEN and CDR2 SYDVKM. Losses at the gene ends were 5 bases for V and 5 bases for J; bases not matched to a gene: 11. The CDR3 DNA reads as TGTGCCAGCAGTCGGGGTTGGGACAGGGGCGGATATGGCTACACCTTC. Encoded protein: CASSRGWDRGGYGYTF.

The V gene is TRBV2, the J gene TRBJ2-6, with 8 bases identical to TRBD2. The germline V gene encodes CDR1 SNHLY and CDR2 FYNNEI. There are 14 residues in the CDR3. The trim removed 6 bases at V and 12 bases at J, leaving 10 bases unmatched. CDR3 in DNA: TGTGCCAGCAGGCCAACGGGAGGGGTTGGCGTCCTGACTTTC. Translation: CASRPTGGVGVLTF.

The DNA for the CDR3 is TGTGCCAGCTATCTACCCCTCGACAGGGCTGGCTACACCTTC. This gives the protein CASYLPLDRAGYTF. V gene TRBV28 combines with J gene TRBJ1-2; TRBD1 matches at 7 bases. This CDR3 is built from 14 residues. CDR1 and CDR2 from the germline V gene are MDHEN and SYDVKM. V lost 8 bases to trimming and J lost 7 bases; unmatched junction nucleotides: 13.

This clonotype came up a few times. This rearrangement joins TRBV6-6 to TRBJ2-7; a possible D gene is TRBD1 (5 bases). V lost 9 bases and J lost 3, with 15 bases in between. This CDR3 is built from 13 residues. CDR1 is MNHNY and CDR2 is SVGAGI in the germline V gene (reference sequence). CDR3 in DNA: TGTGCCAGTTCTACTCAGGGAAGCTACGAGCAGTACTTC. Its protein is CASSTQGSYEQYF.

This clonotype was counted between two and nine times. The chain links TRBV20-1 to TRBJ2-5; tentative D call: TRBD1 (5 bases). The germline CDR1 and CDR2 sequences are DFQATT and SNEGSKA (reference sequence). CDR3 size: 13 residues. V was clipped by 5 bases and J by 1 base, with 11 bases between them. CDR3 DNA: TGCAGTGCTTCTGACAGTCCCCAAGAGACCCAGTACTTC. Translation gives CSASDSPQETQYF.

The chain couples TRBV7-9 to TRBJ2-1; TRBD2 is a possible D gene (5 bases). The germline V and J ends were trimmed by 3 bases and 4 bases, with 10 bases remaining between them. The CDR3 consists of 14 residues. CDR1 and CDR2 (germline): SEHNR, FQNEAQ (reference sequence). The CDR3 is CASSFEGHYNEQFF. The CDR3 DNA sequence: TGTGCCAGCAGCTTTGAGGGTCATTACAATGAGCAGTTCTTC. Full variable domain (outside the CDR3, taken from reference TRBV7-9 and TRBJ2-1): DTGVSQNPRHKITKRGQNVTFRCDPISEHNRLYWYRQTLGQGPEFLTYFQNEAQLEKSRLLSDRFSAERPKGSFSTLEIQRTEQGDSAMYLCASSFEGHYNEQFFGPGTRLTVL.

CDR3 sequence reads: CASQRVYNEQFF. For the CDR3, the DNA is TGTGCCAGCCAGCGGGTTTACAATGAGCAGTTCTTC. This rearrangement joins TRBV12-3 or TRBV12-4 to TRBJ2-1, with a possible D match to TRBD2 (6 bases). Trimming took off 8 bases at V and 4 bases at J, with 9 bases between the two ends. The CDR3 is 12 residues long.

The J gene is TRBJ2-5, the V gene TRBV29-1; no reliable D call. The length of the CDR3 is 13 residues. V was shortened by 8 bases and J by 0 bases, with 13 bases between the two germline ends. Looked up from germline, CDR1 is SQVTM and CDR2 is ANQGSEA. The CDR3, as DNA: TGCAGCTCCCGCGGCCAGAACCAAGAGACCCAGTACTTC. This codes for CSSRGQNQETQYF.

This clonotype was picked up a small number of times. V usage is TRBV20-1 and J usage is TRBJ1-1; D gene ambiguous. The CDR3 is made up of 13 amino acids. CDR1 DFQATT and CDR2 SNEGSKA come from the germline V gene (reference sequence). Trimming removed 1 base from V and 3 bases from J, with 9 bases in between. DNA of the CDR3: TGCAGTGCTAGAGGTTCAGCTTACACTGAAGCTTTCTTT. Protein: CSARGSAYTEAFF.

J is TRBJ1-4 and V is TRBV4-3; 10 bases agree with TRBD1. The V segment lost 4 bases and the J segment 7 bases; nucleotides outside the gene matches: 6. Germline loops: CDR1 LGHNA, CDR2 YSLEER. The CDR3 covers 15 residues. As DNA, the CDR3 is TGCGCCAGCAGCCCTCCGGGACAGGGGAGTGAAAAACTGTTTTTT. Protein sequence: CASSPPGQGSEKLFF.

In its sample, this clonotype was seen many times. The rearrangement uses TRBV5-6 and TRBJ1-2; 7 nucleotides align to TRBD1. CDR1 is SGHDT, CDR2 YYEEEE, per germline. Trimming took 1 base from V and 5 from J; bases not matched to a gene: 11. The CDR3 is made up of 16 amino acids. In nucleotides, the CDR3 is TGTGCCAGCAGCTTGCCCCAGGGGGGCCGCCTTTATGGCTACACCTTC. Protein sequence: CASSLPQGGRLYGYTF.

The chain recombines TRBV10-2 with TRBJ2-7; 9 nucleotides match TRBD1. V lost 8 bases and J lost 2; bases outside the gene matches: 7. Germline V gene data show CDR1 as WSHSY and CDR2 as SAAADI. The CDR3 spans 14 residues. This chain's CDR3 is CASGDRGSTYEQYF. The CDR3 region has the DNA TGCGCCAGCGGCGACAGGGGGTCCACCTACGAGCAGTACTTC.

This clonotype was seen only a few times. J is TRBJ2-1 and V is TRBV20-1; D is perhaps TRBD2 (5 bases). Germline V gene sequence: CDR1 DFQATT, CDR2 SNEGSKA (reference sequence). The CDR3 sequence is 16 residues long. The V gene lost 5 bases and the J gene lost 4 bases, with 21 bases spanning the gap. DNA of the CDR3: TGCAGTGCTCTTCCCATTGCGGGTGATGTTTACAATGAGCAGTTCTTC. It encodes CSALPIAGDVYNEQFF.